A single sample gave rise to the 24 T cell receptor beta chains below, sequenced in a study of blood T cell repertoires in COVID-19. Only in-frame clones appear in the TCRdb table, and some are missing; sequencing was by immunoSEQ multiplex PCR. The sample carries nearly 85,000 clones, about 83% recorded once. The sequenced sample was peripheral blood. These TCRs come from a woman aged 60-75 years with acute or convalescent COVID-19.

This clone was seen a few times. V is TRBV6-5 and J is TRBJ1-3; D is unresolved. CDR1 is MNHEY and CDR2 is SVGAGI in the germline V gene. The CDR3 spans 16 residues. Trimming pared 0 bases from V and 1 base from J, leaving 10 bases between. This chain's CDR3 is CASSYSRIRSGNTIYF. Here the CDR3 DNA reads TGTGCCAGCAGTTACTCGAGAATCCGTTCTGGAAACACCATATATTTT.

The J gene is TRBJ2-1, the V gene TRBV9; TRBD2 might be the D (5 bases). The CDR3 is 15 amino acids. Germline V CDR1 and CDR2: SGDLS, YYNGEE. Trimming removed 2 bases from V and 2 bases from J, with 11 bases in between. This CDR3 is CASSVTLRAYNEQFF. In DNA, the CDR3 is TGTGCCAGCAGCGTTACGCTGCGGGCCTACAATGAGCAGTTCTTC.

The chain has TRBV9 and TRBJ2-1; 11 bases are shared with TRBD2. In germline, CDR1 is SGDLS, CDR2 YYNGEE. V dropped 3 bases and J dropped 9; count of bases not matched to a gene: 11. The CDR3 contains 16 residues. The DNA for the CDR3 is TGTGCCAGCAGCGGACTTGCTAGCGGGGGGCATATTGAGCAGTTCTTC. Its translation: CASSGLASGGHIEQFF.

There are a few counts of this clone. V gene TRBV5-1 combines with J gene TRBJ1-2; 10 nucleotides align to TRBD1. Germline V lookup: CDR1 SGHRS, CDR2 YFSETQ. Trimming at V came to 6 bases and at J to 2 bases, leaving 7 bases not matched to a gene. The CDR3 is made up of 15 amino acids. The CDR3 region has the DNA TGCGCCAGCATCCCCCTGGACAGGGGGAACTATGGCTACACCTTC. Translation: CASIPLDRGNYGYTF.

This rearrangement joins TRBV7-9 to TRBJ2-1, with D perhaps TRBD2 (5 bases). Trimming cost V 3 bases and J 4 bases, with 16 bases left between them. The CDR3 runs to 16 residues. Germline V lookup: CDR1 SEHNR, CDR2 FQNEAQ (reference sequence). CDR3 coding DNA: TGTGCCAGCAGCTTGGCTATCGGGATAGTGTACAATGAGCAGTTCTTC. This codes for CASSLAIGIVYNEQFF. The variable domain in full, with the rest retrieved from reference TRBV7-9 and TRBJ2-1, is DTGVSQNPRHKITKRGQNVTFRCDPISEHNRLYWYRQTLGQGPEFLTYFQNEAQLEKSRLLSDRFSAERPKGSFSTLEIQRTEQGDSAMYLCASSLAIGIVYNEQFFGPGTRLTVL.

This clone was seen only a few times. This sequence joins TRBV11-2 and TRBJ1-2; D ambiguous. The ends were cut back, 4 bases at V and 2 bases at J, with 14 bases in the middle. The CDR3 runs to 15 residues. The germline V gene encodes CDR1 SGHAT and CDR2 FQNNGV. CDR3 loop: CASSYHRDLNYGYTF. The DNA for the CDR3 is TGTGCCAGCAGCTATCACCGGGATCTGAACTATGGCTACACCTTC.

The gene calls are TRBV11-2 and TRBJ1-5; D is uncertain. Trimming cost V 5 bases and J 0 bases, with 8 bases left between them. Germline CDR1 is SGHAT and CDR2 is FQNNGV. The CDR3 covers 14 residues. CDR3 sequence reads: CASSLASSNQPQHF. CDR3 DNA sequence: TGTGCCAGCAGCCTCGCGTCTAGCAATCAGCCCCAGCATTTT.

V usage is TRBV5-4 and J usage is TRBJ2-2, with 10 positions matching TRBD2. The CDR3 spans 16 residues. Germline loops: CDR1 SGHNT, CDR2 YYREEE (reference sequence). The V and J ends lost 4 bases and 5 bases, in that order; junction bases with no gene match: 8. The CDR3 DNA reads as TGTGCCAGCAGCATGCAGCTAGCGGGAGCAACCGGGGAGCTGTTTTTT. Protein product: CASSMQLAGATGELFF. Complete variable domain (other parts from reference TRBV5-4 and TRBJ2-2): ETGVTQSPTHLIKTRGQQVTLRCSSQSGHNTVSWYQQALGQGPQFIFQYYREEENGRGNFPPRFSGLQFPNYSSELNVNALELDDSALYLCASSMQLAGATGELFFGEGSRLTVL.

The CDR3 reads CASSSLAAAEYEQYF. Here the CDR3 DNA reads TGTGCCAGCAGTTCCCTAGCAGCCGCGGAATACGAGCAGTACTTC. This chain links TRBV6-5 with TRBJ2-7, with a tentative D call TRBD2 (5 bases). Germline CDR1 MNHEY, CDR2 SVGAGI. Trimming cost V 4 bases and J 4 bases, with 17 bases left between them. The length of the CDR3 is 15 residues.

The chain joins TRBV7-2 to TRBJ1-4; the D gene is possibly TRBD1 (5 bases). There are 16 residues in the CDR3. Germline V gives CDR1 SGHTA, CDR2 FQGNSA. V lost 3 bases and J lost 0, with 11 bases in between. DNA for the CDR3: TGTGCCAGCAGCTTCCAGGGTCGGGCAACTAATGAAAAACTGTTTTTT. Protein product: CASSFQGRATNEKLFF.

The V call is TRBV27, the J call TRBJ1-5, with 8 positions matching TRBD1. The CDR3 spans 15 residues. The V segment lost 5 bases and the J segment 2 bases; nucleotides outside the gene matches: 5. The V gene's germline CDR1 is MNHEY and CDR2 SMNVEV (reference sequence). The CDR3 region is CASSAGQGGNQPQHF. In DNA form, the CDR3 reads TGTGCCAGCAGTGCCGGACAGGGCGGCAATCAGCCCCAGCATTTT.

V is TRBV7-2 and J is TRBJ2-1; TRBD2 agrees at 14 bases. The germline V gene has CDR1 SGHTA and CDR2 FQGNSA. The CDR3 loop spans 17 amino acids. V was pared by 4 bases and J by 5 bases, with 7 bases of the junction left unmatched. This chain's CDR3 is CASSSTSGRAWNNEQFF. The CDR3, as DNA: TGTGCCAGCAGCTCGACTAGCGGGAGGGCCTGGAACAATGAGCAGTTCTTC.

This clone was seen once. CDR3 loop: CASSYSPGGTTEAFF. Written as DNA, the CDR3 is TGTGCCAGCAGTTACTCCCCAGGGGGAACAACTGAAGCTTTCTTT. The chain joins TRBV6-5 to TRBJ1-1; 7 positions match TRBD1. Germline CDR1 MNHEY, CDR2 SVGAGI. The junction had 6 bases not matched to a gene; V was cut back by 0 bases and J by 5 bases. The CDR3 runs to 15 residues.

This chain links TRBV6-5 with TRBJ2-4, with a tentative D call TRBD1 (6 bases). This CDR3 spans 16 amino acids. The germline V gene encodes CDR1 MNHEY and CDR2 SVGAGI. The ends were cut back, 4 bases at V and 3 bases at J, with 16 bases in the middle. The CDR3 reads CASSSLQGYDKNIQYF. For the CDR3, the DNA is TGTGCCAGCAGTTCGCTACAGGGATATGACAAAAACATTCAGTACTTC.

This sequence joins TRBV5-4 and TRBJ2-1, with no clear D. With 0 bases removed from V and 6 bases from J, the gap between germline ends came to 13 bases. Germline lookup yields CDR1 SGHNT and CDR2 YYREEE (reference sequence). The CDR3 has 15 amino acids. The CDR3 DNA reads as TGTGCCAGCAGCTTGGGTTTAGAGACTCTCAATGAGCAGTTCTTC. Encoded protein: CASSLGLETLNEQFF.

This clone was detected only once. This rearrangement joins TRBV6-5 to TRBJ2-7; 9 bases align to TRBD1. From germline, CDR1 is MNHEY and CDR2 SVGAGI. The V and J ends lost 8 bases and 1 base, in that order; junction bases with no gene match: 3. The CDR3 sequence is 13 residues long. The chain's CDR3 is CASLGQGSYEQYF. The CDR3 nucleotides read TGTGCCAGCCTGGGACAGGGTTCCTACGAGCAGTACTTC.

CDR3: CASSQWAGQRPETQYF. The CDR3 nucleotides are TGTGCCAGCAGCCAGTGGGCGGGACAGCGACCCGAGACCCAGTACTTC. The V and J genes are TRBV14 and TRBJ2-5, with D perhaps TRBD1 (7 bases). This CDR3 region has 16 residues. V was trimmed by 3 bases and J by 5 bases, leaving 19 bases between them. The germline V gene has CDR1 SGHDN and CDR2 FVKESK.

The chain employs TRBV30 and TRBJ1-4; perhaps TRBD1 as D (6 bases). The V gene lost 0 bases and the J gene lost 8 bases, with 10 bases spanning the gap. CDR1 GTSNPN and CDR2 SVGIG come from the germline V gene (reference sequence). This CDR3 contains 13 residues. DNA for the CDR3: TGTGCCTGGAGTGTACAGGGATGGGAAAAACTGTTTTTT. This translates into CAWSVQGWEKLFF.

The V gene is TRBV7-2, the J gene TRBJ2-7; 7 nucleotides agree with TRBD2. In germline, CDR1 is SGHTA, CDR2 FQGNSA. The V segment lost 0 bases and the J segment 4 bases; nucleotides outside the gene matches: 6. This CDR3 has 15 residues. In DNA form, the CDR3 reads TGTGCCAGCAGCTTAGCATCTTCAGCGGGGTACGAGCAGTACTTC. Translated, it gives CASSLASSAGYEQYF.

This clone was recorded once. The chain couples TRBV19 to TRBJ1-2, with a tentative D call TRBD1 (5 bases). This CDR3 spans 17 amino acids. CDR1 LNHDA and CDR2 SQIVND come from the germline V gene (reference sequence). V dropped 5 bases and J dropped 0 bases, with 19 bases sitting between them. DNA for the CDR3: TGTGCCAGTAGTGGCCCCAGGGAAGGGGTAGCTAACTATGGCTACACCTTC. This codes for CASSGPREGVANYGYTF.

The chain employs TRBV6-2 or TRBV6-3 and TRBJ1-5; weak D call: TRBD1 (6 bases). Germline V gene data show CDR1 as MNHEY and CDR2 as SVGEGT. CDR3 length: 15 amino acids. The V end was cut by 0 bases, the J end by 7 bases, with 13 bases between. The CDR3 spells CASSYSGGAGQPQHF. CDR3 nucleotides: TGTGCCAGCAGTTACTCGGGGGGGGCCGGACAGCCCCAGCATTTT.

The chain employs TRBV7-3 and TRBJ2-1; 9 nucleotides agree with TRBD2. Germline V gives CDR1 SGHTA, CDR2 FQGTGA. Losses at the gene ends were 3 bases for V and 2 bases for J; bases not matched to a gene: 2. The CDR3 totals 15 residues. CDR3 protein: CASSFAGGPYNEQFF. The CDR3 DNA follows: TGTGCCAGCAGCTTTGCGGGGGGGCCCTACAATGAGCAGTTCTTC.

This clone appeared a single time. This chain joins TRBV27 and TRBJ1-2, with D unclear. V lost 5 bases and J 3 bases, leaving 13 bases between the germline ends. The germline V gene has CDR1 MNHEY and CDR2 SMNVEV (reference sequence). This CDR3 is built from 14 residues. CDR3 region: CASSAGAAYYGYTF. CDR3 DNA sequence: TGTGCCAGCAGTGCCGGAGCGGCCTACTATGGCTACACCTTC.

The V call is TRBV7-2, the J call TRBJ1-2; 10 bases agree with TRBD1. CDR1 SGHTA and CDR2 FQGNSA come from the germline V gene. V was pared by 4 bases and J by 6 bases, with 11 bases of the junction left unmatched. The CDR3 is 16 amino acids. CDR3 DNA sequence: TGTGCCAGCAGCTCCCCACGACAGGGGGCATTGGATGGCTACACCTTC. Its translation: CASSSPRQGALDGYTF.